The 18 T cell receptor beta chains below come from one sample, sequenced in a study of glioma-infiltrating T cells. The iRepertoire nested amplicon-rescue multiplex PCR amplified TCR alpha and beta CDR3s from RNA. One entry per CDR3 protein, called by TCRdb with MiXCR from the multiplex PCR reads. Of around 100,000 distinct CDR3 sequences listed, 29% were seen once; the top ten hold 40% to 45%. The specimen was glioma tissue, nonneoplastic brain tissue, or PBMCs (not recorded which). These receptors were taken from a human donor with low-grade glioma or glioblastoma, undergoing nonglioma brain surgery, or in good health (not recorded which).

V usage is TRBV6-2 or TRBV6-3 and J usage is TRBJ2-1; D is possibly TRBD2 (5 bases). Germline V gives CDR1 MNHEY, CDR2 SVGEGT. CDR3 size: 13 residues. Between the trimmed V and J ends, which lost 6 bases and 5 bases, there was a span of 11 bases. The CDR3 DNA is TGTGCCAGCAGGGTAGCGAGCCACAATGAGCAGTTCTTC. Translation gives CASRVASHNEQFF.

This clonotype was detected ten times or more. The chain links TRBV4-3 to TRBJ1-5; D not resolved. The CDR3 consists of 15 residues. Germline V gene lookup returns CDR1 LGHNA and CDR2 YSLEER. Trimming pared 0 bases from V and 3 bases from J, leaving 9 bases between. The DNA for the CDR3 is TGCGCCAGCAGCCAAGATATCACAGTCAATCAGCCCCAGCATTTT. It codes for CASSQDITVNQPQHF.

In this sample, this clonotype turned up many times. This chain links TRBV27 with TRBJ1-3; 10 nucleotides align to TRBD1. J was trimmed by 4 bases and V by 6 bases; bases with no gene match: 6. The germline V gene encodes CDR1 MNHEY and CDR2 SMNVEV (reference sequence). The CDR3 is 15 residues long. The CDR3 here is CASSRGTGEGNTIYF. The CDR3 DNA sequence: TGTGCCAGCAGCCGAGGGACAGGGGAAGGAAACACCATATATTTT.

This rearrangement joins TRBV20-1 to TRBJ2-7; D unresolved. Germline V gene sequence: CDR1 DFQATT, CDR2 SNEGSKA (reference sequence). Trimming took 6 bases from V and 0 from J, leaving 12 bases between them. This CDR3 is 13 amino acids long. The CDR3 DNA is TGCAGTGCGATCATTGAGAGCTCCTACGAGCAGTACTTC. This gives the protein CSAIIESSYEQYF.

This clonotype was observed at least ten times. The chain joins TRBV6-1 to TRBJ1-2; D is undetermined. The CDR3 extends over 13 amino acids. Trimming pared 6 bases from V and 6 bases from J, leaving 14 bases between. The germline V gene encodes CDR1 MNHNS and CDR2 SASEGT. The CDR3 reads CASRRAQGNGYTF. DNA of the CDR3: TGTGCCAGCAGACGGGCACAAGGAAATGGCTACACCTTC.

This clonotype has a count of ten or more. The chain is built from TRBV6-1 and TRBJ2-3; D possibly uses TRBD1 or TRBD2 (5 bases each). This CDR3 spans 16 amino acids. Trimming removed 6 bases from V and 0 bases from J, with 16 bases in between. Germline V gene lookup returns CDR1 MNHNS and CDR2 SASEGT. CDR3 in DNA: TGTGCCAGCAGCCTGGGACCTGACCTGAGCACAGATACGCAGTATTTT. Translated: CASSLGPDLSTDTQYF.

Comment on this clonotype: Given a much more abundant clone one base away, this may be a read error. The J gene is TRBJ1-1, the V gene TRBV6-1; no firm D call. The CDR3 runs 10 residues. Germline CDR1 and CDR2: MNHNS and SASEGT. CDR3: CARGSTGAFF. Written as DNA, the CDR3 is TGTGCCAGGGGAAGCACTGGAGCTTTCTTT.

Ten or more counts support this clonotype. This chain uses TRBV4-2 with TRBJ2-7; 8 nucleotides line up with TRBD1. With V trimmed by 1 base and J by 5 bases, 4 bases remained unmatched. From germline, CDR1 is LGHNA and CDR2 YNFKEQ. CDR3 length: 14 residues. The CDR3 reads CASSQGRGQDEQYF. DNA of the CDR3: TGTGCCAGCAGCCAAGGCAGGGGGCAGGACGAGCAGTACTTC.

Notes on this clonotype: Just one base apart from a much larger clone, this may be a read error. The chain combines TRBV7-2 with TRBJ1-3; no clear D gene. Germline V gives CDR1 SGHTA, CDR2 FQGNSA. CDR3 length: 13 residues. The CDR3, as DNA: TGTGCCAGCAGATTAGATGTGGGAAACACCATATATTTT. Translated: CASRLDVGNTIYF.

CDR3 protein: CASSLTGTETQYF. In DNA, the CDR3 is TGTGCCAGCAGCTTGACTGGGACAGAGACCCAGTACTTC. The gene calls are TRBV7-3 and TRBJ2-5; D is perhaps TRBD1 or TRBD2 (5 bases each). V lost 3 bases and J lost 4, with 9 bases in between. The germline V gene has CDR1 SGHTA and CDR2 FQGTGA. This CDR3 region has 13 residues. The complete variable domain, with remaining parts taken from reference TRBV7-3 and TRBJ2-5, reads GAGVSQTPSNKVTEKGKYVELRCDPISGHTALYWYRQSLGQGPEFLIYFQGTGAADDSGLPNDRFFAVRPEGSVSTLKIQRTERGDSAVYLCASSLTGTETQYFGPGTRLLVL.

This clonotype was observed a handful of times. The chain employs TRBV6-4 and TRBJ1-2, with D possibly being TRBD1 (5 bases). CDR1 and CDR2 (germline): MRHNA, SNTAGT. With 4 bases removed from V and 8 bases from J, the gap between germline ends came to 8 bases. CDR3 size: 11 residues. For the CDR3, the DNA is TGTGCCAGCAGTGCAGGGCCGGGCTACACCTTC. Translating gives CASSAGPGYTF.

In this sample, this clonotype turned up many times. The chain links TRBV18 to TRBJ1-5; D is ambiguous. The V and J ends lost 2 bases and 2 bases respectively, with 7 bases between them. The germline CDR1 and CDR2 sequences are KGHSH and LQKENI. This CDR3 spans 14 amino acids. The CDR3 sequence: CASSPGYGNQPQHF. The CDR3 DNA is TGTGCCAGCTCACCAGGATACGGCAATCAGCCCCAGCATTTT.

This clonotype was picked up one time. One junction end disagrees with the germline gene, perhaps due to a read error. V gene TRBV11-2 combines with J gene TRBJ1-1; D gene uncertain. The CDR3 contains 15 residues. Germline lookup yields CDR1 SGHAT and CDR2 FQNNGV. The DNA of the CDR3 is TGTGACAGCAGCATGCTAATAGTGGGTGACACTGAAGCTTTCTTT. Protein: CDSSMLIVGDTEAFF.

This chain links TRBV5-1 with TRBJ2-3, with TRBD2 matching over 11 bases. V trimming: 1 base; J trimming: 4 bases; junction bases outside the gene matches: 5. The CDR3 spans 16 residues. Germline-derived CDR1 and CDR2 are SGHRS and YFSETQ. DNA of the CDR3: TGCGCCAGCAGCTTGAACCTAGCGGGGGGCGCAGATACGCAGTATTTT. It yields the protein CASSLNLAGGADTQYF.

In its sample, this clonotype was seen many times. The CDR3 DNA is TGTGCCAGCAGTTACTGGAGGACCCCCATGAACACTGAAGCTTTCTTT. This codes for CASSYWRTPMNTEAFF. V usage is TRBV6-6 and J usage is TRBJ1-1; D not certain. Trimming stripped 1 base from V and 0 bases from J, with 12 bases between. Looked up from germline, CDR1 is MNHNY and CDR2 is SVGAGI (reference sequence). The CDR3 sequence is 16 residues long.

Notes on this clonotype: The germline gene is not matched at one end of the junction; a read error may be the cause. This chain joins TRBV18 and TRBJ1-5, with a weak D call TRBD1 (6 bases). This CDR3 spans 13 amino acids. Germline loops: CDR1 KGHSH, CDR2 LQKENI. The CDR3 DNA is TGTGCCAGCTCCGGACAGATGAATCAGGCCCAGCATTTT. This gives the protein CASSGQMNQAQHF.

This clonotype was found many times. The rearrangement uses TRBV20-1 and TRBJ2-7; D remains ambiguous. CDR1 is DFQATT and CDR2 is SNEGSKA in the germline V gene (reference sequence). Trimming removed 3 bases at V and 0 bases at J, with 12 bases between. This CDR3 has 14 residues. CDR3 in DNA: TGCAGTGCTAGTAATATGCGGAGCTCCTACGAGCAGTACTTC. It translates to CSASNMRSSYEQYF.

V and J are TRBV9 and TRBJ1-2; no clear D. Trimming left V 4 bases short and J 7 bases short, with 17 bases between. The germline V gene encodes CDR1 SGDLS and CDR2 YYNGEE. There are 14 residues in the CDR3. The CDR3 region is CASSPQTDKGGYTF. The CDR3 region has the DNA TGTGCCAGCAGCCCACAGACGGATAAAGGTGGCTACACCTTC.